The 15 T cell receptor beta chains in this list originate from one sample, sequenced in a study of technical replicates of blood from several donors. TCRdb keeps only in-frame clones here, not all; method: immunoSEQ multiplex PCR. The table includes about 75,000 clones, 95% to 97% detected once. The sample consisted of T cells isolated from PBMCs. These receptors came from a human donor in good health.

The V call is TRBV19, the J call TRBJ1-2; perhaps TRBD1 as D (6 bases). V was pared by 10 bases and J by 4 bases, with 10 bases between. The germline V gene encodes CDR1 LNHDA and CDR2 SQIVND (reference sequence). The CDR3 spans 11 residues. CDR3 residues: CATGQFYGYTF. CDR3 in DNA: TGTGCCACCGGACAGTTCTATGGCTACACCTTC.

The chain is built from TRBV11-2 and TRBJ2-5; perhaps TRBD1 as D (6 bases). Trimming removed 1 base from V and 5 bases from J, with 14 bases in between. CDR1 is SGHAT and CDR2 is FQNNGV in the germline V gene. The CDR3 extends over 15 amino acids. CDR3 amino acids: CASSLAPTRGETQYF. CDR3 coding DNA: TGTGCCAGCAGCTTAGCCCCAACTAGGGGGGAGACCCAGTACTTC. Full variable domain (remainder filled in from reference TRBV11-2 and TRBJ2-5): EAGVAQSPRYKIIEKRQSVAFWCNPISGHATLYWYQQILGQGPKLLIQFQNNGVVDDSQLPKDRFSAERLKGVDSTLKIQPAKLEDSAVYLCASSLAPTRGETQYFGPGTRLLVL.

The chain has TRBV14 and TRBJ2-7; 8 bases map to TRBD2. J lost 6 bases, V lost 1 base, and 8 bases had no gene match. Per the germline V gene, CDR1 is SGHDN and CDR2 is FVKESK. The CDR3 is 15 amino acids. CDR3 in DNA: TGTGCCAGCAGCCAAGTCAGCGGACTAGCCGGCGAGCAGTACTTC. It encodes CASSQVSGLAGEQYF.

The sample holds one count of this clone. The chain links TRBV25-1 to TRBJ1-2; possibly TRBD1 for D (6 bases). Trimming removed 4 bases from V and 3 bases from J, with 12 bases in between. This CDR3 has 14 residues. Germline V CDR1 and CDR2: MGHDK, SYGVNS. The CDR3 DNA is TGTGCCAGCAGTGGGAACAGGGACGACTATGGCTACACCTTC. It codes for CASSGNRDDYGYTF.

The rearrangement uses TRBV27 and TRBJ2-7, with D unresolved. The CDR3 has 12 amino acids. CDR1 MNHEY and CDR2 SMNVEV come from the germline V gene (reference sequence). V lost 2 bases, J lost 7 bases, and 9 bases lay in between. The CDR3 sequence is CASSLPDGEQYF. CDR3 DNA: TGTGCCAGCAGTTTACCCGACGGGGAGCAGTACTTC.

CDR3 region: CASSLKGENTGELFF. In DNA, the CDR3 is TGTGCCAGCAGCTTAAAAGGGGAGAACACCGGGGAGCTGTTTTTT. This chain connects TRBV7-9 to TRBJ2-2; D might be TRBD1 (5 bases). There are 15 residues in the CDR3. Looked up from germline, CDR1 is SEHNR and CDR2 is FQNEAQ (reference sequence). V lost 2 bases and J 1 base, leaving 8 bases between the germline ends.

This chain connects TRBV30 to TRBJ2-1; D might be TRBD1 (6 bases). The CDR3 consists of 17 residues. Between the trimmed V and J ends, which lost 0 bases and 1 base, there was a span of 16 bases. Germline values: CDR1 GTSNPN, CDR2 SVGIG (reference sequence). In DNA, the CDR3 is TGTGCCTGGAGTGTAAAGTCCACAGGGTGGTCCTACAATGAGCAGTTCTTC. It translates to CAWSVKSTGWSYNEQFF.

The chain couples TRBV4-1 to TRBJ2-7; 8 bases fit TRBD2. CDR1 is MGHRA and CDR2 is YSYEKL in the germline V gene. This CDR3 is built from 14 residues. V lost 4 bases and J lost 11; bases outside the gene matches: 13. The CDR3 DNA follows: TGCGCCAGCAGCCTCCATGTGGGCGGGGGGATGAAGTACTTC. Protein product: CASSLHVGGGMKYF.

The chain recombines TRBV7-9 with TRBJ2-5; 8 nucleotides agree with TRBD1. CDR1 SEHNR and CDR2 FQNEAQ come from the germline V gene (reference sequence). The CDR3 covers 13 residues. The J segment lost 3 bases and the V segment lost 5 bases, leaving 2 bases of the junction unmatched. Here the CDR3 reads CASSLDREETQYF. The DNA of the CDR3 is TGTGCCAGCAGCCTGGACAGGGAAGAGACCCAGTACTTC. The full variable domain, its missing parts supplied by reference TRBV7-9 and TRBJ2-5, is DTGVSQNPRHKITKRGQNVTFRCDPISEHNRLYWYRQTLGQGPEFLTYFQNEAQLEKSRLLSDRFSAERPKGSFSTLEIQRTEQGDSAMYLCASSLDREETQYFGPGTRLLVL.

DNA of the CDR3: TGTGCCAGCAGCTTAGCTTCATATGAGCAGTTCTTC. It specifies CASSLASYEQFF. The rearrangement links TRBV7-9 to TRBJ2-1; no firm D call. The CDR3 contains 12 residues. V lost 0 bases and J 8 bases, leaving 5 bases between the germline ends. CDR1 is SEHNR and CDR2 is FQNEAQ in the germline V gene (reference sequence).

V usage is TRBV5-1 and J usage is TRBJ2-5, with D possibly matching TRBD2 (5 bases). This CDR3 is 14 amino acids long. CDR1 is SGHRS and CDR2 is YFSETQ in the germline V gene. V lost 6 bases and J lost 5, with 17 bases in between. CDR3 in amino acids: CASTEPGFGETQYF. In DNA form, the CDR3 reads TGCGCCAGCACCGAACCGGGGTTCGGGGAGACCCAGTACTTC.

The chain employs TRBV9 and TRBJ2-1; D is perhaps TRBD2 (6 bases). Trimming took off 5 bases at V and 0 bases at J, with 12 bases between the two ends. This CDR3 has 15 residues. Germline lookup yields CDR1 SGDLS and CDR2 YYNGEE. CDR3 sequence: CASRAVGSSYNEQFF. The CDR3 bases are TGTGCCAGCAGAGCTGTCGGGAGCTCCTACAATGAGCAGTTCTTC.

This chain joins TRBV2 and TRBJ2-7; the D is unclear. CDR1 is SNHLY and CDR2 is FYNNEI in the germline V gene. Trimming cost V 3 bases and J 4 bases, with 7 bases left between them. This CDR3 has 12 residues. In nucleotides, the CDR3 is TGTGCCAGCAGTGACACGGAGTACGAGCAGTACTTC. This encodes CASSDTEYEQYF.

This chain connects TRBV19 to TRBJ2-7; 11 positions agree with TRBD1. The V gene end was trimmed by 3 bases and the J gene end by 2 bases; junction bases not matched to a gene: 0. The CDR3 extends over 14 amino acids. In germline, CDR1 is LNHDA, CDR2 SQIVND (reference sequence). The CDR3 sequence: CASSMGQGAYEQYF. The CDR3 DNA reads TGTGCCAGTAGTATGGGACAGGGGGCCTACGAGCAGTACTTC.

In DNA, the CDR3 is TGTGCCAGCTCAAGGACTAGCGGGGGCTCTTCCTACGAGCAGTACTTC. Its protein is CASSRTSGGSSYEQYF. This sequence joins TRBV18 and TRBJ2-7; TRBD2 matches 13 bases. The V gene end was trimmed by 5 bases and the J gene end by 1 base; junction bases not matched to a gene: 5. The germline V gene has CDR1 KGHSH and CDR2 LQKENI. The CDR3 has 16 amino acids.